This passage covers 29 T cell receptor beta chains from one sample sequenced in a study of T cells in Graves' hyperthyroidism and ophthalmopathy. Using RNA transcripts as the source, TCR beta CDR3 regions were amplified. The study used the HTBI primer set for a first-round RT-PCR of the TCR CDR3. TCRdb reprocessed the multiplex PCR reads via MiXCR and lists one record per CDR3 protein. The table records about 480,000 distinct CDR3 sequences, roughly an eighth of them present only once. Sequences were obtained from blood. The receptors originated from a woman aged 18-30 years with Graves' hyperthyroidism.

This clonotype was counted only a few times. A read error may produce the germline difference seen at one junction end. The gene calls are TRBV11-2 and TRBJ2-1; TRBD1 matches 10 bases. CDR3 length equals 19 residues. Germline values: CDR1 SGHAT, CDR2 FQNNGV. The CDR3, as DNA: TGCGCCAGCAGCCAAGAATCTCCCGTGGACAGGGGGTTTTACAATGAGCAGTTCTTC. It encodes CASSQESPVDRGFYNEQFF. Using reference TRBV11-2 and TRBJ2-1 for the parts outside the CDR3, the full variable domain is EAGVAQSPRYKIIEKRQSVAFWCNPISGHATLYWYQQILGQGPKLLIQFQNNGVVDDSQLPKDRFSAERLKGVDSTLKIQPAKLEDSAVYLCASSQESPVDRGFYNEQFFGPGTRLTVL.

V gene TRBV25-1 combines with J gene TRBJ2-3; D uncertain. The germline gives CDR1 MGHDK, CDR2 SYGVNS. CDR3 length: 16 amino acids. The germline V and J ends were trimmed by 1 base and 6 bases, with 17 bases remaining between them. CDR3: CASSESKLENSDTQYF. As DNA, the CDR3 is TGTGCCAGCAGTGAATCCAAATTAGAGAACTCGGATACGCAGTATTTT. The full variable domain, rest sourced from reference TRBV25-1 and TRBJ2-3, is EADIYQTPRYLVIGTGKKITLECSQTMGHDKMYWYQQDPGMELHLIHYSYGVNSTEKGDLSSESTVSRIRTEHFPLTLESARPSHTSQYLCASSESKLENSDTQYFGPGTRLTVL.

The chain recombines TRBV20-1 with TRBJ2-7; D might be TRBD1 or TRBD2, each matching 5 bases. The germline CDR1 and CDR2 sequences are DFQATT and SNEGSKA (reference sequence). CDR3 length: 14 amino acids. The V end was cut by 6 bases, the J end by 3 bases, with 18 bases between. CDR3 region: CSACDPGRNYEQYF. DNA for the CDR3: TGCAGTGCCTGCGACCCGGGACGGAACTACGAGCAGTACTTC.

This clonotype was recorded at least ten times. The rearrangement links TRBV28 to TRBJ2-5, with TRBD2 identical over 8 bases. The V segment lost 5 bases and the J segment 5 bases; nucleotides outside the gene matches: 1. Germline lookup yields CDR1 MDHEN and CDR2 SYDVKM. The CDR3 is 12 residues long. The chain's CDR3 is CASSRLAETQYF. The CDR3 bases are TGTGCCAGCAGTCGACTAGCGGAGACCCAGTACTTC.

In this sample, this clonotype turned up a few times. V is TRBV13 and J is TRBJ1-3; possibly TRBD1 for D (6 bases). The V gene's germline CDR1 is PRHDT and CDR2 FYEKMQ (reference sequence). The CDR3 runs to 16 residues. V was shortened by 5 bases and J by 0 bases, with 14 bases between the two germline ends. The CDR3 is CASSPQGGYSGNTIYF. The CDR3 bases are TGTGCCAGCAGCCCACAGGGCGGTTACTCTGGAAACACCATATATTTT.

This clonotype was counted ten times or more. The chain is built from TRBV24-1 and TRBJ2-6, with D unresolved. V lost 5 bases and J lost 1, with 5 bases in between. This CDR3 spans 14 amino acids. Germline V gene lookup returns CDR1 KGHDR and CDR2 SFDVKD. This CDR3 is CATSVPSGANVLTF. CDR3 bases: TGTGCCACCAGTGTTCCTTCTGGGGCCAACGTCCTGACTTTC.

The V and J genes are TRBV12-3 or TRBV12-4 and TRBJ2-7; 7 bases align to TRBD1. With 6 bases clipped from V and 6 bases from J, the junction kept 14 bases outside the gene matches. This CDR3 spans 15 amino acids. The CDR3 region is CASRPTGSAVVEQYF. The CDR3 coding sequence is TGTGCCAGCAGACCGACAGGGTCCGCGGTGGTCGAGCAGTACTTC.

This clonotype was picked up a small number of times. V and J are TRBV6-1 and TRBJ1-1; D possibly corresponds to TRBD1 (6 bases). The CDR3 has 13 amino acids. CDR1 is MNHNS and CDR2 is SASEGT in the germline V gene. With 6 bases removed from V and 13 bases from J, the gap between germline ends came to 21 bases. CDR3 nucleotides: TGTGCCAGCAGACGCGGGCCAGGACAGTTTGTTTTCTTT. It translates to CASRRGPGQFVFF.

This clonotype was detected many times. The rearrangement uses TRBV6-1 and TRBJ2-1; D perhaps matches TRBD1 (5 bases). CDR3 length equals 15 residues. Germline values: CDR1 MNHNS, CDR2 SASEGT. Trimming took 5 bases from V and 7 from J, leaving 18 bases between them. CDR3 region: CASSLIIGQGNEQFF. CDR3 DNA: TGTGCCAGCAGTCTTATTATCGGTCAGGGAAATGAGCAGTTCTTC.

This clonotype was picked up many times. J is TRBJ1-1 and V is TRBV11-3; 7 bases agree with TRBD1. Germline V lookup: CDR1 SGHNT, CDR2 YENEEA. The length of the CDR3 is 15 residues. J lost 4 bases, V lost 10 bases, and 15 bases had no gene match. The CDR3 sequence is CAIPGAGGMGTEAFF. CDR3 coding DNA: TGTGCCATCCCTGGGGCAGGGGGAATGGGCACTGAAGCTTTCTTT. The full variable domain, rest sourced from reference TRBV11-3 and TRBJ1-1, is EAGVVQSPRYKIIEKKQPVAFWCNPISGHNTLYWYLQNLGQGPELLIRYENEEAVDDSQLPKDRFSAERLKGVDSTLKIQPAELGDSAVYLCAIPGAGGMGTEAFFGQGTRLTVV.

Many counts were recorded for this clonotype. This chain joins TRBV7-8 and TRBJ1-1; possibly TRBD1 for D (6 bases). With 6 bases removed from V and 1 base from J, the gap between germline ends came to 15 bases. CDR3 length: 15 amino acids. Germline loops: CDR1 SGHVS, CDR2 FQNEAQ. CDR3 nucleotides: TGTGCCAGCAGGAAGCAGGGGCAGGCGAACACTGAAGCTTTCTTT. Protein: CASRKQGQANTEAFF.

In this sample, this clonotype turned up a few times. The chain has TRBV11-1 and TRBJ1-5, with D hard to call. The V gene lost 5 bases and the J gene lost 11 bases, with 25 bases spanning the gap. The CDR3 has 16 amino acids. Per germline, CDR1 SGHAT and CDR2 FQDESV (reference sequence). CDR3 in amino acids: CASSPNPGPILSAQHF. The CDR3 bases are TGTGCCAGCAGCCCGAATCCAGGTCCGATTCTATCAGCCCAGCATTTT.

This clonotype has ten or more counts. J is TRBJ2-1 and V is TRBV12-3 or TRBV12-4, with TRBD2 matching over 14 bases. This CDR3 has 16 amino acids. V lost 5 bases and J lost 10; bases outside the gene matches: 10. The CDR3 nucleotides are TGTGCCAGCAGTCCCCCGGGACTAGCGGGAGTTCGAGAGCAGTTCTTC. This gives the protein CASSPPGLAGVREQFF.

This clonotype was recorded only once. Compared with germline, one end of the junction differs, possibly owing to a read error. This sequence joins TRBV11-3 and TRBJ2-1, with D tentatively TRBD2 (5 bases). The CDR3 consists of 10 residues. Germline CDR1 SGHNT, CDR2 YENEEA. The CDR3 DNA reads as TGTGTCAGCGGCTACAATGAGCAGTTCTTC. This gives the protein CVSGYNEQFF.

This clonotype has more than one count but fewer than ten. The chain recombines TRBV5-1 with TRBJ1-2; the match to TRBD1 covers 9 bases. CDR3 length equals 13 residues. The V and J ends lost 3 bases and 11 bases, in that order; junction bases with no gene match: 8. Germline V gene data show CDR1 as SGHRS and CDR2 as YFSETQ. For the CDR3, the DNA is TGCGCCAGCAGCTGGGGACAGGGAAGAAGTTACACCTTC. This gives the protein CASSWGQGRSYTF.

The CDR3 bases are TGTGCCAGTAGTTCTGGGAGGCGAGCATCCACTGAGCAGTTCTTC. Translating gives CASSSGRRASTEQFF. This chain connects TRBV19 to TRBJ2-1, with D perhaps matching TRBD2 (6 bases). CDR3 size: 15 residues. Germline assignment: CDR1 LNHDA and CDR2 SQIVND (reference sequence). V gave up 5 bases and J gave up 9 bases, with 20 bases separating them.

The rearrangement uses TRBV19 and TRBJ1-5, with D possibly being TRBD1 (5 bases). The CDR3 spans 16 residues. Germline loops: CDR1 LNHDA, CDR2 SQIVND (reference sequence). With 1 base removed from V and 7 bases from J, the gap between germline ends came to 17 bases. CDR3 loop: CASSIAARQGRQPQHF. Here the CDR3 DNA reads TGTGCCAGTAGTATAGCGGCGCGGCAGGGAAGGCAGCCCCAGCATTTT.

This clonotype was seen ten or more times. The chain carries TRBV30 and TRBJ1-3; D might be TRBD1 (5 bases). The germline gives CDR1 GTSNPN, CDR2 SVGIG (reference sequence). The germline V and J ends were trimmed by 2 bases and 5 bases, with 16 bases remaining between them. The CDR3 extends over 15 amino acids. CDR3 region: CAWSWGGVGRNTIYF. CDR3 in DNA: TGTGCCTGGAGTTGGGGGGGAGTAGGAAGAAACACCATATATTTT.

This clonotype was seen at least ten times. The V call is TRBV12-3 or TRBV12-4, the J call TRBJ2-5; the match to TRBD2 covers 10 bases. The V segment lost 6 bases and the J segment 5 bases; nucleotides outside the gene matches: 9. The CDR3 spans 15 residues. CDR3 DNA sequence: TGTGCCAGCAGGCCAGCGGGAGGGCGGGCGGAGACCCAGTACTTC. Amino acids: CASRPAGGRAETQYF.

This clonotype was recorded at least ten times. This chain's CDR3 is CASSQGGMEQYF. The CDR3 DNA reads as TGTGCCAGCAGCCAGGGGGGAATGGAGCAGTACTTC. The J gene is TRBJ2-7, the V gene TRBV12-3 or TRBV12-4, with a possible D match to TRBD1 (7 bases). CDR3 size: 12 residues. V was trimmed by 6 bases and J by 7 bases, leaving 13 bases between them.

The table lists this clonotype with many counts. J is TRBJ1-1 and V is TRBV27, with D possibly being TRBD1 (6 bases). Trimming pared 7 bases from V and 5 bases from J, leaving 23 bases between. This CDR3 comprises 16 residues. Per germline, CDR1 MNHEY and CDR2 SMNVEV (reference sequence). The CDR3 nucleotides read TGTGCCAGCACCTCTTCAGGCGCAGGGGCTAGGACTGAAGCTTTCTTT. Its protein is CASTSSGAGARTEAFF.

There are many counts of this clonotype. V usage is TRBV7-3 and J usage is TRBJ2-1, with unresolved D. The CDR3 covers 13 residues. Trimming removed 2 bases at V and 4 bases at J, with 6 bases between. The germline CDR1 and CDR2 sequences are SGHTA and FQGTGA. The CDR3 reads CASSLQHYNEQFF. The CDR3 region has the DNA TGTGCCAGCAGCTTACAACATTACAATGAGCAGTTCTTC.

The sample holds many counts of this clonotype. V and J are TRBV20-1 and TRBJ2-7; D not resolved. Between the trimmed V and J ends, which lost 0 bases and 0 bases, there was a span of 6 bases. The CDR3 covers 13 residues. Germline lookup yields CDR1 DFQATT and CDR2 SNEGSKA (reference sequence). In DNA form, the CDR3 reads TGCAGTGCTAGAGATCATCACTCCTACGAGCAGTACTTC. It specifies CSARDHHSYEQYF.

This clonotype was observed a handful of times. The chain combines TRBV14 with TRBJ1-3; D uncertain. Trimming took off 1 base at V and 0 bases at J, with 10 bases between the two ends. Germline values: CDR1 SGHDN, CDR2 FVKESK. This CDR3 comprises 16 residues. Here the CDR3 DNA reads TGTGCCAGCAGCCAAGTCCTACTCGCCTCTGGAAACACCATATATTTT. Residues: CASSQVLLASGNTIYF.

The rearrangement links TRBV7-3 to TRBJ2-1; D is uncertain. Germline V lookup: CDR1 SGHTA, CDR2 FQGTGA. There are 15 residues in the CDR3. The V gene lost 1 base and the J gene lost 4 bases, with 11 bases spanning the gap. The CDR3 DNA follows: TGTGCCAGCAGCTTAATCACCACCCCTTACAATGAGCAGTTCTTC. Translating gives CASSLITTPYNEQFF. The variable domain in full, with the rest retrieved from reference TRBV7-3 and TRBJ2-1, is GAGVSQTPSNKVTEKGKYVELRCDPISGHTALYWYRQSLGQGPEFLIYFQGTGAADDSGLPNDRFFAVRPEGSVSTLKIQRTERGDSAVYLCASSLITTPYNEQFFGPGTRLTVL.

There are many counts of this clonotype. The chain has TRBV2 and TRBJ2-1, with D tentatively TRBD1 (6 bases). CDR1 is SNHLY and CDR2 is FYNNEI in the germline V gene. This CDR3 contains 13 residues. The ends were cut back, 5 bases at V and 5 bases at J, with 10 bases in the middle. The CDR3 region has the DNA TGTGCCAGCAGTCCCACAGGGAACAATGAGCAGTTCTTC. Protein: CASSPTGNNEQFF.

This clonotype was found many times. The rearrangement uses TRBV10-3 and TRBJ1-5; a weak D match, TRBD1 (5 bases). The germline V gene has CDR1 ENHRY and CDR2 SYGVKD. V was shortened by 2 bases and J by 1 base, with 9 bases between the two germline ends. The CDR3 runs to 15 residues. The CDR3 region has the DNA TGTGCCATCAGTGAGGGCAGGGAGAGCAATCAGCCCCAGCATTTT. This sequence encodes CAISEGRESNQPQHF.

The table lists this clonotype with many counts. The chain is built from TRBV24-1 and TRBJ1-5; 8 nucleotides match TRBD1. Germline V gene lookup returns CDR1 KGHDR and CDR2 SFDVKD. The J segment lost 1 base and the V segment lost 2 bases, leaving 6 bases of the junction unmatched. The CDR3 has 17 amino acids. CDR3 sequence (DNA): TGTGCCACCAGTGATTCGTCCGGACAGGGCAGCAATCAGCCCCAGCATTTT. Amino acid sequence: CATSDSSGQGSNQPQHF.

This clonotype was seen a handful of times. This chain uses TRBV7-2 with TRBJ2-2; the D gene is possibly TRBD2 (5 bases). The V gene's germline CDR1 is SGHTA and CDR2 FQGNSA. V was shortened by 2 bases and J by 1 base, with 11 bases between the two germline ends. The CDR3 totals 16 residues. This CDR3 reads CASSLWAGGNTGELFF. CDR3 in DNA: TGTGCCAGCAGCTTATGGGCGGGTGGGAACACCGGGGAGCTGTTTTTT.